The present entry profiles one TCR beta chain with its context. Its antigen is not yet known. One base away there is no much larger clone; base qualities are not given. The library was built by means of the immunoSEQ multiplex PCR assay. Sourced from immuneACCESS, this table was stored by TCRdb with only in-frame sequences that have V and J called. A share of the clones is absent; for the studies checked, an unresolved V gene accounts for under half, and the remainder has no known explanation. For this sample there are tens of thousands of clones; around nine tenths appear just once. Roughly 0.57% of the sample lies in the top ten. The CDR3 numbers 13 residues from cysteine through phenylalanine. Only the CDR3 portion is preserved as DNA: 39 bases, with reading frame beginning at the first base. CDR1 and CDR2, per the germline V gene, are SNHLY and FYNNEI. Trimming at the junction amounts to 4 bases on V and 5 bases on J, and the germline ends lie 9 bases apart.

This sample was included in a study of T cell changes during pregnancy in multiple sclerosis (dated by TCRdb to the late 2010s). Concerning the study at large: Changes in the T cell repertoire over the course of pregnancy were examined in this study in women with multiple sclerosis.

This clonotype was obtained from a female donor with multiple sclerosis, enrolled in a pregnancy study. The rearrangement joined TRBV2 to TRBJ1-5; the D gene is perhaps TRBD1, from 6 matching bases. Material: CD4+ T cells from peripheral blood mononuclear cells, obtained in the first trimester of pregnancy. The sequenced DNA: TGTGCCAGCAGTGGGGAGGGGGATCAGCCCCAGCATTTT. Translated, this gives CASSGEGDQPQHF.